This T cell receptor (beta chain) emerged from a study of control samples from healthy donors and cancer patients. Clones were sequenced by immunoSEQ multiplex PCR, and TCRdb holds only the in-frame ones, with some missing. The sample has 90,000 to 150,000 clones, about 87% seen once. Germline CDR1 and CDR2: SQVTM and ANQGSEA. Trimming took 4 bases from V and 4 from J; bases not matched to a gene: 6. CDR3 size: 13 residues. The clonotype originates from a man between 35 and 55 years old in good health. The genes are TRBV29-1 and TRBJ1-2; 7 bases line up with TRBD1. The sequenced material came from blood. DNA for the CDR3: TGCAGCGTTGGACAGGGAGGACCCTATGGCTACACCTTC. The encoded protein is CSVGQGGPYGYTF.